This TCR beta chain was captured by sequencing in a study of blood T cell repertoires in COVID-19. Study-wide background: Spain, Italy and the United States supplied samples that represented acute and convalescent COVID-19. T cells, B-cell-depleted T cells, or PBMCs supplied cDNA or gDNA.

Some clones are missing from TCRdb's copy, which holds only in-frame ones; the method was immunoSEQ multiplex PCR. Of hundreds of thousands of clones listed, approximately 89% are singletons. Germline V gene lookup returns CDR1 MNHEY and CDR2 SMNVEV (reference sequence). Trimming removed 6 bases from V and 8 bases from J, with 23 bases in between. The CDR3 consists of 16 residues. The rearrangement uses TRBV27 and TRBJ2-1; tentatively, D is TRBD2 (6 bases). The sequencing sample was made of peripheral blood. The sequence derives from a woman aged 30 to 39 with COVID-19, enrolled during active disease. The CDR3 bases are TGTGCCAGCAGACCTACTAGTACTAGCCGGTTCGATGAGCAGTTCTTC. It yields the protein CASRPTSTSRFDEQFF.